This T cell receptor (beta chain) was retrieved from a study of control samples from healthy donors and cancer patients. TCRdb keeps only in-frame clones here, not all; method: immunoSEQ multiplex PCR. This table holds 130,000 or so clones, about 90% found once. The CDR3 has 13 residues. Germline V gene sequence: CDR1 SGHVS, CDR2 FNYEAQ. Trimming took 3 bases from V and 9 from J; bases not matched to a gene: 3. The chain is built from TRBV7-6 and TRBJ2-1, with 9 nucleotides matching TRBD1. The sequence came from a woman aged 45-65 years in good health. The sample was blood. CDR3 in DNA: TGTGCCAGCAGCTTGGGGACAGGGACTGAGCAGTTCTTC. Translating it yields CASSLGTGTEQFF.